The 12 T cell receptor beta chains below come from one sample, sequenced in a study of cytomegalovirus exposure and HLA in healthy donors. Amplification used 60 Vbeta primers and 13 Jbeta primers. The method was immunoSEQ multiplex PCR; TCRdb's version includes in-frame clones alone and lacks a portion of them. The sample records around 100,000 clones, 65% to 80% being singletons. Source material: PBMCs. The receptors originated from a female donor in good health and CMV-seropositive.

Details on this clone: The same CDR3 arises from other DNA sequences in this sample as well. The gene calls are TRBV5-1 and TRBJ2-5; D gene uncertain. CDR3 length: 12 residues. V was pared by 2 bases and J by 4 bases, with 6 bases between. The germline gives CDR1 SGHRS, CDR2 YFSETQ. In DNA, the CDR3 is TGCGCCAGCAGCTTTCCGGGAGAGACCCAGTACTTC. Protein product: CASSFPGETQYF. The full variable domain, in which reference TRBV5-1 and TRBJ2-5 provide the parts outside the CDR3, is KAGVTQTPRYLIKTRGQQVTLSCSPISGHRSVSWYQQTPGQGLQFLFEYFSETQRNKGNFPGRFSGRQFSNSRSEMNVSTLELGDSALYLCASSFPGETQYFGPGTRLLVL.

The chain has TRBV5-1 and TRBJ2-5; 7 nucleotides agree with TRBD1. With V trimmed by 3 bases and J by 3 bases, 8 bases remained unmatched. CDR1 is SGHRS, CDR2 YFSETQ, per germline. This CDR3 is 15 amino acids long. CDR3 nucleotide sequence: TGCGCCAGCAGCTCAGCCGGGACAGTGAAAGAGACCCAGTACTTC. Translation gives CASSSAGTVKETQYF.

The chain employs TRBV5-1 and TRBJ2-6; possible D gene TRBD2, 5 bases. The V end lost 1 base, the J end lost 2 bases, and 7 bases lay between the germline ends. Looked up from germline, CDR1 is SGHRS and CDR2 is YFSETQ. The CDR3 spans 15 residues. The CDR3 DNA is TGCGCCAGCAGCTTGTCGGGGACTGGGGCCAACGTCCTGACTTTC. Translating gives CASSLSGTGANVLTF. Complete variable domain (other parts from reference TRBV5-1 and TRBJ2-6): KAGVTQTPRYLIKTRGQQVTLSCSPISGHRSVSWYQQTPGQGLQFLFEYFSETQRNKGNFPGRFSGRQFSNSRSEMNVSTLELGDSALYLCASSLSGTGANVLTFGAGSRLTVL.

V and J are TRBV11-2 and TRBJ2-7; maybe TRBD1 (6 bases). This CDR3 region has 12 residues. Germline CDR1 and CDR2: SGHAT and FQNNGV. With 6 bases removed from V and 3 bases from J, the gap between germline ends came to 9 bases. The CDR3 sequence: CASSKGDYEQYF. The CDR3 region has the DNA TGTGCCAGCAGTAAGGGGGACTACGAGCAGTACTTC.

This chain joins TRBV18 and TRBJ1-1; no clear D gene. This CDR3 spans 14 amino acids. Germline assignment: CDR1 KGHSH and CDR2 LQKENI. V was trimmed by 3 bases and J by 5 bases, leaving 13 bases between them. This CDR3 is CASSPPEGRTEAFF. The DNA for the CDR3 is TGTGCCAGCTCACCCCCGGAGGGCAGGACTGAAGCTTTCTTT.

The chain combines TRBV28 with TRBJ2-6, with a tentative D call TRBD2 (5 bases). The CDR3 contains 15 residues. Trimming cost V 8 bases and J 1 base, with 12 bases left between them. Per the germline V gene, CDR1 is MDHEN and CDR2 is SYDVKM. The CDR3 DNA reads as TGTGCCAGCGGGCTCCGGGGATCTGGGGCCAACGTCCTGACTTTC. Protein sequence: CASGLRGSGANVLTF.

The chain is built from TRBV27 and TRBJ2-5, with D maybe TRBD1 (6 bases). The DNA end favors TRBJ2-7, so the J call may be wrong. The CDR3 runs to 17 residues. The germline CDR1 and CDR2 sequences are MNHEY and SMNVEV (reference sequence). The DNA for the CDR3 is TGTGCCAGCAGTTTCCACCAACCCCGGGACATCAAGAACGAGCAGTACTTC. Translated, it gives CASSFHQPRDIKNEQYF.

The chain employs TRBV4-1 and TRBJ1-1; TRBD1 matches at 8 bases. Unmatched junction bases numbered 6, after V lost 0 bases and J lost 6 bases. The CDR3 covers 15 residues. Germline loops: CDR1 MGHRA, CDR2 YSYEKL. Here the CDR3 reads CASSQERTGTSEAFF. The DNA of the CDR3 is TGCGCCAGCAGCCAAGAGCGGACAGGGACTTCTGAAGCTTTCTTT.

The chain has TRBV6-6 and TRBJ1-4, with D possibly TRBD1 on 6 matching bases. CDR1 and CDR2 from the germline V gene are MNHNY and SVGAGI (reference sequence). The CDR3 totals 14 residues. Trimming left V 5 bases short and J 10 bases short, with 17 bases between. CDR3 sequence: CASSTDRSSGKLFF. The CDR3 bases are TGTGCCAGCAGTACCGACAGGTCCTCCGGAAAACTGTTTTTT.

The sample holds one count of this clone. The rearrangement uses TRBV9 and TRBJ2-5, with D maybe TRBD2 (6 bases). Germline V gene lookup returns CDR1 SGDLS and CDR2 YYNGEE. The CDR3 spans 15 residues. Between the trimmed V and J ends, which lost 3 bases and 6 bases, there was a span of 18 bases. CDR3 sequence reads: CASSDDLSGDKTQYF. CDR3 nucleotides: TGTGCCAGCAGCGACGACCTGTCGGGGGATAAGACCCAGTACTTC.

The V and J genes are TRBV15 and TRBJ2-5; D is uncertain. Germline CDR1 LNHNV, CDR2 YYDKDF (reference sequence). Trimming took 3 bases from V and 1 from J, leaving 6 bases between them. The CDR3 is made up of 13 amino acids. Here the CDR3 DNA reads TGTGCCACCAGCAGGATAGTCCAAGAGACCCAGTACTTC. This translates into CATSRIVQETQYF.

The chain combines TRBV5-1 with TRBJ2-2; the D gene is possibly TRBD1 (6 bases). Germline CDR1 is SGHRS and CDR2 is YFSETQ. This CDR3 is 15 amino acids long. V gave up 4 bases and J gave up 0 bases, with 10 bases separating them. In nucleotides, the CDR3 is TGCGCCAGCAGCCTGGACAGTGCGAACACCGGGGAGCTGTTTTTT. Translated: CASSLDSANTGELFF.